These 21 T cell receptor beta chains originate from one sample sequenced in a study of CD8 T cells in ankylosing spondylitis. TCRdb itself ran the 5' RACE reads through MiXCR, one entry per CDR3 protein. The data show a few hundred thousand distinct CDR3 sequences, roughly 20% seen once. Sequenced: blood, either unsorted or a sorted T cell fraction (not recorded which). The source of these receptors is a male donor with ankylosing spondylitis or in good health (not recorded which).

A few counts support this clonotype. The J gene is TRBJ2-2, the V gene TRBV10-3, with 9 bases lining up with TRBD1. Germline-derived CDR1 and CDR2 are ENHRY and SYGVKD. Trimming took 4 bases from V and 2 from J; bases not matched to a gene: 2. The CDR3 contains 15 residues. The CDR3 protein is CAISATGGNTGELFF. The DNA for the CDR3 is TGTGCCATCAGTGCGACAGGGGGTAACACCGGGGAGCTGTTTTTT.

J is TRBJ2-1 and V is TRBV4-1; 7 bases align to TRBD1. Germline trimming cut 4 bases from V and 2 bases from J; bases unmatched to any gene: 11. Germline loops: CDR1 MGHRA, CDR2 YSYEKL. The CDR3 length is 17 residues. The CDR3 DNA sequence: TGCGCCAGCAGCCTTGCTTCTACCGGGACAGCCTACAATGAGCAGTTCTTC. This sequence encodes CASSLASTGTAYNEQFF.

This clonotype has a handful of counts. The gene calls are TRBV12-3 or TRBV12-4 and TRBJ1-5; D is undetermined. The ends were cut back, 0 bases at V and 6 bases at J, with 6 bases in the middle. CDR3 length equals 13 residues. CDR3 amino acids: CASSLAGVQPQHF. The CDR3 nucleotides are TGTGCCAGCAGTTTAGCTGGGGTTCAGCCCCAGCATTTT.

The chain links TRBV2 to TRBJ1-1; 7 bases agree with TRBD1. The trim removed 6 bases at V and 3 bases at J, leaving 4 bases unmatched. The CDR3 is 13 amino acids. Per germline, CDR1 SNHLY and CDR2 FYNNEI. CDR3 coding DNA: TGTGCCAGCAGCAGGGGGGGGCACACTGAAGCTTTCTTT. Amino acid sequence: CASSRGGHTEAFF.

This clonotype was counted a few times. The rearrangement links TRBV29-1 to TRBJ2-3; 16 bases are shared with TRBD2. Looked up from germline, CDR1 is SQVTM and CDR2 is ANQGSEA. V trimming: 6 bases; J trimming: 4 bases; junction bases outside the gene matches: 4. This CDR3 spans 15 amino acids. The CDR3 coding sequence is TGCAGCGTAGGGACTAGCGGGGGGGCCCCAGATACGCAGTATTTT. Amino acids: CSVGTSGGAPDTQYF.

The table lists this clonotype with a few counts. The rearrangement uses TRBV15 and TRBJ2-5; D is ambiguous. V shed 5 bases and J shed 6 bases, with 10 bases lying between them. CDR3 length equals 12 residues. The germline V gene encodes CDR1 LNHNV and CDR2 YYDKDF (reference sequence). The CDR3 reads CATSHTSQTQYF. Here the CDR3 DNA reads TGTGCCACCAGCCACACCAGCCAGACCCAGTACTTC.

This chain uses TRBV9 with TRBJ2-3; TRBD1 is a possible D gene (6 bases). The CDR3 consists of 15 residues. Trimming shortened V by 0 bases and J by 6 bases, and 14 bases separated the two germline ends. The germline V gene has CDR1 SGDLS and CDR2 YYNGEE. The CDR3 sequence is CASSVGGNRVDTQYF. In nucleotides, the CDR3 is TGTGCCAGCAGCGTAGGTGGGAACAGGGTTGATACGCAGTATTTT. The complete variable domain, with remaining parts taken from reference TRBV9 and TRBJ2-3, reads DSGVTQTPKHLITATGQRVTLRCSPRSGDLSVYWYQQSLDQGLQFLIQYYNGEERAKGNILERFSAQQFPDLHSELNLSSLELGDSALYFCASSVGGNRVDTQYFGPGTRLTVL.

This clonotype was counted only a few times. The V and J genes are TRBV2 and TRBJ2-7; D is ambiguous. This CDR3 comprises 12 residues. Deletions cut 6 bases from V and 0 bases from J, with 6 bases between. Germline CDR1 and CDR2: SNHLY and FYNNEI. DNA of the CDR3: TGTGCCAGCAGACACCCCTCCTACGAGCAGTACTTC. Encoded protein: CASRHPSYEQYF.

This clonotype was seen a few times. This chain joins TRBV4-1 and TRBJ2-1, with TRBD2 matching 7 bases. V lost 4 bases, J lost 3 bases, and 0 bases stayed unmatched. The CDR3 runs 13 residues. Germline lookup yields CDR1 MGHRA and CDR2 YSYEKL. The CDR3 loop is CASSREGYNEQFF. CDR3 DNA: TGCGCCAGCAGCCGGGAGGGCTACAATGAGCAGTTCTTC.

This clonotype turned up a few times. V usage is TRBV6-5 and J usage is TRBJ2-5; D may be TRBD1 or TRBD2 (5 bases each). CDR1 and CDR2 (germline): MNHEY, SVGAGI. This CDR3 is built from 16 residues. With 2 bases removed from V and 1 base from J, the gap between germline ends came to 14 bases. The CDR3 loop reads CASSYGALRGQETQYF. CDR3 sequence (DNA): TGTGCCAGCAGTTACGGGGCCCTTCGGGGCCAAGAGACCCAGTACTTC.

A few counts support this clonotype. The genes are TRBV20-1 and TRBJ2-5; D is perhaps TRBD2 (6 bases). The CDR3 sequence is 15 residues long. Trimming removed 6 bases at V and 2 bases at J, with 19 bases between. Germline CDR1 DFQATT, CDR2 SNEGSKA (reference sequence). The CDR3: CSASSPGLPQETQYF. CDR3 nucleotides: TGCAGTGCGAGTTCTCCGGGACTTCCGCAAGAGACCCAGTACTTC.

The chain employs TRBV20-1 and TRBJ1-3; maybe TRBD1 (6 bases). The germline V gene has CDR1 DFQATT and CDR2 SNEGSKA (reference sequence). Trimming took off 1 base at V and 5 bases at J, with 12 bases between the two ends. This CDR3 has 14 amino acids. The CDR3: CSARATGARNTIYF. The CDR3 bases are TGCAGTGCTAGAGCTACGGGGGCCAGAAACACCATATATTTT.

V is TRBV5-6 and J is TRBJ2-5; 11 nucleotides line up with TRBD2. Germline V lookup: CDR1 SGHDT, CDR2 YYEEEE. Germline trimming cut 0 bases from V and 0 bases from J; bases unmatched to any gene: 4. The CDR3 has 17 amino acids. The CDR3 bases are TGTGCCAGCAGCTTGGGACTAGCGGGGTGGTACCAAGAGACCCAGTACTTC. Its protein product is CASSLGLAGWYQETQYF.

The table lists this clonotype with a few counts. The V call is TRBV5-1, the J call TRBJ2-7; no clear D gene. Germline-derived CDR1 and CDR2 are SGHRS and YFSETQ. This CDR3 is 14 amino acids long. V shed 2 bases and J shed 5 bases, with 14 bases lying between them. Here the CDR3 DNA reads TGCGCCAGCAGCTTTCTAGGGCCTCGGAACGAGCAGTACTTC. It encodes CASSFLGPRNEQYF.

The chain couples TRBV12-3 or TRBV12-4 to TRBJ2-1; TRBD2 is a possible D gene (5 bases). This CDR3 has 11 amino acids. The V and J ends lost 8 bases and 15 bases respectively, with 17 bases between them. CDR3 protein: CASGGAPPRFF. CDR3 in DNA: TGTGCCAGCGGAGGCGCCCCGCCCCGGTTCTTC.

The chain links TRBV2 to TRBJ1-1, with 7 bases that match TRBD1. The CDR3 covers 14 residues. Germline CDR1 reads SNHLY; CDR2 reads FYNNEI. V gave up 2 bases and J gave up 5 bases; unmatched junction bases: 5. In DNA form, the CDR3 reads TGTGCCAGCAGTGAATGGGCAGGGGGGACTGAAGCTTTCTTT. Amino acid sequence: CASSEWAGGTEAFF.

This clonotype was seen many times. This chain links TRBV29-1 with TRBJ1-5; 8 bases agree with TRBD1. Germline lookup yields CDR1 SQVTM and CDR2 ANQGSEA. V lost 4 bases to trimming and J lost 5 bases; unmatched junction nucleotides: 10. This CDR3 region has 15 residues. CDR3 in DNA: TGCAGCGTTGTCTCAGGGGGCTATGGACATCAGCCCCAGCATTTT. Its translation is CSVVSGGYGHQPQHF.

This clonotype appeared a few times. J is TRBJ2-7 and V is TRBV6-6; no clear D. The CDR3 extends over 12 amino acids. Germline assignment: CDR1 MNHNY and CDR2 SVGAGI (reference sequence). The V end lost 6 bases, the J end lost 3 bases, and 9 bases lay between the germline ends. CDR3 sequence reads: CASRHPGYEQYF. The CDR3 DNA sequence: TGTGCCAGCAGACACCCGGGCTACGAGCAGTACTTC.

DNA of the CDR3: TGTGCCAGCAGTGAAGTAACAGGTTGGAACGAGCAGTACTTC. This sequence encodes CASSEVTGWNEQYF. The chain joins TRBV2 to TRBJ2-7; D is perhaps TRBD1 (5 bases). V was trimmed by 1 base and J by 5 bases, leaving 12 bases between them. Germline assignment: CDR1 SNHLY and CDR2 FYNNEI. This CDR3 is built from 14 residues.

A few counts support this clonotype. The chain employs TRBV5-1 and TRBJ2-7, with D tentatively TRBD1 (7 bases). V lost 4 bases to trimming and J lost 5 bases, with 16 bases between them. Germline-derived CDR1 and CDR2 are SGHRS and YFSETQ. This CDR3 comprises 14 residues. CDR3 loop: CASSPEGQSDEQYF. The DNA of the CDR3 is TGCGCCAGCAGCCCGGAGGGACAGTCCGACGAGCAGTACTTC. Full variable domain (rest looked up from reference TRBV5-1 and TRBJ2-7): KAGVTQTPRYLIKTRGQQVTLSCSPISGHRSVSWYQQTPGQGLQFLFEYFSETQRNKGNFPGRFSGRQFSNSRSEMNVSTLELGDSALYLCASSPEGQSDEQYFGPGTRLTVT.

This clonotype appeared a few times. The chain links TRBV7-2 to TRBJ2-7, with D possibly being TRBD1 or TRBD2 (5 bases each). The CDR3 contains 15 residues. CDR1 is SGHTA, CDR2 FQGNSA, per germline. Trimming took 5 bases from V and 1 from J, leaving 15 bases between them. CDR3 loop: CASSAYSGPSYEQYF. CDR3 sequence (DNA): TGTGCCAGCAGCGCGTACTCGGGACCATCCTACGAGCAGTACTTC.